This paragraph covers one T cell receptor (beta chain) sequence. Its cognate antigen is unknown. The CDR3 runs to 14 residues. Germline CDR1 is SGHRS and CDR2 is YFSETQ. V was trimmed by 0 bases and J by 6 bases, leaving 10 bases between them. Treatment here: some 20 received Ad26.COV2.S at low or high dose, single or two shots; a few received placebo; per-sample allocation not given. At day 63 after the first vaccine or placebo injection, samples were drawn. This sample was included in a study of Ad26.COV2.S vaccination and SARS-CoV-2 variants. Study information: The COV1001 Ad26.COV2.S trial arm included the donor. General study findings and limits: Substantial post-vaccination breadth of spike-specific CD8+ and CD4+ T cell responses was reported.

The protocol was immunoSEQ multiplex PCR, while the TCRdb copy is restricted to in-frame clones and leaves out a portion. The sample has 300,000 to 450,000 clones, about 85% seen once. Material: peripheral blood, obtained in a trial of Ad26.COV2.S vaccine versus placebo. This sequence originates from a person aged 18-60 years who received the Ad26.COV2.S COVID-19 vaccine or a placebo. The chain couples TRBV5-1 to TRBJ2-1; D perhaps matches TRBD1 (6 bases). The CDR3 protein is CASSLDWGRNEQFF. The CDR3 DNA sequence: TGCGCCAGCAGCTTGGATTGGGGGCGCAATGAGCAGTTCTTC.